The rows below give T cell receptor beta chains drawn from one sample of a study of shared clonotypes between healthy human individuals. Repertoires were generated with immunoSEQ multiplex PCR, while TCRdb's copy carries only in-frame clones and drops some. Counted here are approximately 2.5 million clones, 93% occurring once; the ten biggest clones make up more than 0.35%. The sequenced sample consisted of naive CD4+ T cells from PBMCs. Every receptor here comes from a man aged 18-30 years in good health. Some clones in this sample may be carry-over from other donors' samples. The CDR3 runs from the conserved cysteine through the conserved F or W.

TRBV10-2	CASSESLAGVSYNEQFF
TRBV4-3	CASSQRITYGYTF
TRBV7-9	CASSPGLATYEQYF
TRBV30	CAWGSVEAFF
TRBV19	CASSPRRPGSEQYF
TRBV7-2	CASSLQTYEQYF
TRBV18	CASSSGLAGGREQFF
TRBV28	CASSRLGLWAQYF
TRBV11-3	CASSSGLLRTGMETQYF
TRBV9	CASSAGQGVDQPQHF
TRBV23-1	CASSHKSSPGGTMDEQYF
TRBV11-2	CASSRGQANTEAFF
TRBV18	CASSPPTGGFQGANVLTF
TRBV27	CASSFRGRGGTEAFF
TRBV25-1	CASCPRRGSTDTQYF
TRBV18	CASSPAGDTQYF
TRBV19	CASSMGMYTEAFF
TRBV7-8	CASGTMMNTEAFF
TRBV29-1	CSVASGLAYNEQFF
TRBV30	CAWSRTGDRYGYTF
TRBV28	CASSLRLAGNYNEQFF
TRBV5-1	CASSLDYSGTSGSYEQYF
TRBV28	CASSPPSRYSYEQYF
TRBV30	CAWSVPRGLTGITEAFF
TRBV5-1	CASSLTGVSTDTQYF
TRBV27	CASSSLRTAATEAFF
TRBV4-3	CASSQGTSGSSYNEQFF
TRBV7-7	CASSPGTGIAGELFF
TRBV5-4	CASSSGPDEQYF
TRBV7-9	CASSPLGLAVYEQYF
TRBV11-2	CASSTRQDGYTF
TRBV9	CASSLSSGRAYNEQFF
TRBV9	CASSPGSQETQYF
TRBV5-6	CASSVGTDYGYTF
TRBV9	CASSRPGDETQYF
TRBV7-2	CASSSTPGRGRARTGELFF
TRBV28	CASSSEQNTEAFF
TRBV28	CASSYPETGGPEAFF
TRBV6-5	CASSYGRDQPQHF
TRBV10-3	CAISESLLKRTGEQYF
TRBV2	CASGRQGYEQYF
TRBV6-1	CASSELHLSGANVLTF
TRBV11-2	CASSLLSGGTDTQYF
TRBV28	CASLTPYNEQFF
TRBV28	CASSLSTGTLRGNTIYF
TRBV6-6	CASSLGGTSVYEQYF